A single sample gave rise to the 16 T cell receptor beta chains below, sequenced in a study of T cell repertoires in cytomegalovirus infection. TCRdb re-called the reads through MiXCR, storing one row per CDR3 protein. The sample has around 180,000 distinct CDR3 sequences; 28% are singletons. The sequencing sample was made of PBMCs. These receptors all come from a human donor in good health (CMV status not recorded). Some clones in this sample may be carry-over from other donors' samples.

In its sample, this clonotype was seen a few times. The chain is built from TRBV20-1 and TRBJ2-5, with TRBD2 matching over 7 bases. The J segment lost 2 bases and the V segment lost 6 bases, leaving 3 bases of the junction unmatched. Per the germline V gene, CDR1 is DFQATT and CDR2 is SNEGSKA (reference sequence). This CDR3 contains 12 residues. The chain's CDR3 is CSAGGAQETQYF. CDR3 bases: TGCAGTGCGGGAGGGGCGCAAGAGACCCAGTACTTC.

The V call is TRBV12-3 or TRBV12-4, the J call TRBJ1-2; 11 bases fit TRBD1. J gave up 0 bases and V 1 base, and 1 base lay outside the gene matches. The CDR3 runs 16 residues. CDR3 DNA sequence: TGTGCCAGCAGTTTAGGGACAGGGGGCGCTAACTATGGCTACACCTTC. Translating it yields CASSLGTGGANYGYTF.

In this sample, this clonotype turned up a few times. The rearrangement links TRBV6-6 to TRBJ1-6, with a possible D match to TRBD1 (5 bases). Germline CDR1 MNHNY, CDR2 SVGAGI (reference sequence). V gave up 3 bases and J gave up 9 bases, with 12 bases separating them. There are 14 residues in the CDR3. The CDR3 reads CASSYQGPGSPLHF. The DNA for the CDR3 is TGTGCCAGCAGTTATCAGGGTCCAGGTTCACCCCTCCACTTT.

This clonotype showed up just a few times. The V and J genes are TRBV25-1 and TRBJ2-4; TRBD1 agrees at 8 bases. The CDR3 is 13 amino acids. J lost 4 bases, V lost 4 bases, and 0 bases had no gene match. CDR1 is MGHDK and CDR2 is SYGVNS in the germline V gene. The CDR3 sequence: CASSGTGKNIQYF. Written as DNA, the CDR3 is TGTGCCAGCAGTGGGACAGGGAAAAACATTCAGTACTTC.

J is TRBJ1-2 and V is TRBV6-6; D is ambiguous. The CDR3 totals 15 residues. The germline V gene has CDR1 MNHNY and CDR2 SVGAGI (reference sequence). Trimming took 0 bases from V and 3 from J, leaving 11 bases between them. Here the CDR3 DNA reads TGTGCCAGCAGTTACTCGAAGGGCATGTACTATGGCTACACCTTC. Amino acid sequence: CASSYSKGMYYGYTF.

Comments on this clonotype: A much larger clone lies a single base off, so this may be a read error. The chain has TRBV7-2 and TRBJ1-1; D unclear. Germline V gives CDR1 SGHTA, CDR2 FQGNSA. This CDR3 has 13 residues. The CDR3 here is CASSFGRVTDAFF. The DNA of the CDR3 is TGTGCCAGCAGCTTCGGACGGGTCACTGACGCTTTCTTT.

Only a few counts were recorded for this clonotype. CDR3 protein: CASSRNPAVDSYEQYF. The CDR3, as DNA: TGTGCCAGCAGCCGTAATCCGGCAGTCGACTCCTACGAGCAGTACTTC. The V call is TRBV7-2, the J call TRBJ2-7; D is uncertain. Germline values: CDR1 SGHTA, CDR2 FQGNSA. The ends were cut back, 5 bases at V and 0 bases at J, with 17 bases in the middle. This CDR3 has 16 amino acids.

J is TRBJ1-6 and V is TRBV19, with a tentative D call TRBD1 (5 bases). The V and J ends lost 10 bases and 4 bases respectively, with 20 bases between them. The CDR3 totals 16 residues. The germline V gene encodes CDR1 LNHDA and CDR2 SQIVND (reference sequence). In DNA, the CDR3 is TGTGCCACCCAAGATGGCAGGGAGGGTTATAATTCACCCCTCCACTTT. It codes for CATQDGREGYNSPLHF.

The chain couples TRBV5-1 to TRBJ2-2; a weak D match, TRBD2 (5 bases). Trimming shortened V by 6 bases and J by 5 bases, and 17 bases separated the two germline ends. The CDR3 is 15 amino acids. Germline CDR1 is SGHRS and CDR2 is YFSETQ. CDR3: CASTLGVGTTGELFF. The CDR3 DNA sequence: TGCGCCAGCACCCTCGGGGTTGGAACAACCGGGGAGCTGTTTTTT.

This clonotype was observed many times. The chain combines TRBV7-6 with TRBJ2-3; 9 bases agree with TRBD1. Trimming took 5 bases from V and 4 from J; bases not matched to a gene: 13. Germline V gene data show CDR1 as SGHVS and CDR2 as FNYEAQ. The CDR3 contains 17 residues. The CDR3 coding sequence is TGTGCCAGCAGCCAACGACCTAGACAGGGGGTCGCAGATACGCAGTATTTT. This gives the protein CASSQRPRQGVADTQYF.

This clonotype was found a few times. The chain carries TRBV7-6 and TRBJ1-1; the D is unclear. Germline CDR1 and CDR2: SGHVS and FNYEAQ. The CDR3 loop spans 16 amino acids. The V end was cut by 1 base, the J end by 4 bases, with 16 bases between. CDR3 sequence reads: CASSLDPISSGTEAFF. For the CDR3, the DNA is TGTGCCAGCAGCTTAGACCCCATTAGCAGCGGCACTGAAGCTTTCTTT. Together with reference TRBV7-6 and TRBJ1-1, the CDR3 gives the full variable domain: GAGVSQSPRYKVTKRGQDVALRCDPISGHVSLYWYRQALGQGPEFLTYFNYEAQQDKSGLPNDRFSAERPEGSISTLTIQRTEQRDSAMYRCASSLDPISSGTEAFFGQGTRLTVV.

This clonotype was counted many times. The chain recombines TRBV10-3 with TRBJ2-2; maybe TRBD2 (5 bases). The CDR3 has 20 residues. From germline, CDR1 is ENHRY and CDR2 SYGVKD. Trimming stripped 8 bases from V and 4 bases from J, with 32 bases between. The CDR3 DNA reads TGTGCCATCTCGATCATGAGGGTCCGGCAGTCGATCGGGTTCACCGGGGAGCTGTTTTTT. Protein: CAISIMRVRQSIGFTGELFF.

This clonotype occurred a few times. The chain links TRBV7-3 to TRBJ2-2, with no clear D. The germline CDR1 and CDR2 sequences are SGHTA and FQGTGA. V was cut by 2 bases and J by 2 bases, with 9 bases left in between. This CDR3 spans 15 amino acids. As DNA, the CDR3 is TGTGCCAGCAGCTTAGAAGCAGGAAACACCGGGGAGCTGTTTTTT. This codes for CASSLEAGNTGELFF.

The chain joins TRBV7-3 to TRBJ1-1; a possible D gene is TRBD1 (6 bases). In germline, CDR1 is SGHTA, CDR2 FQGTGA. This CDR3 comprises 15 residues. V was shortened by 0 bases and J by 1 base, with 9 bases between the two germline ends. DNA of the CDR3: TGTGCCAGCAGCTTAACGGGGGGCGAGAACACTGAAGCTTTCTTT. Residues: CASSLTGGENTEAFF.

V usage is TRBV19 and J usage is TRBJ1-1; possibly TRBD1 for D (5 bases). Germline-derived CDR1 and CDR2 are LNHDA and SQIVND (reference sequence). The length of the CDR3 is 13 residues. Trimming took off 8 bases at V and 6 bases at J, with 16 bases between the two ends. The CDR3 region is CASLQPGRSEAFF. The CDR3 nucleotides are TGTGCCAGTCTCCAACCAGGGCGTTCTGAAGCTTTCTTT. The variable domain in full, completed from reference TRBV19 and TRBJ1-1, reads DGGITQSPKYLFRKEGQNVTLSCEQNLNHDAMYWYRQDPGQGLRLIYYSQIVNDFQKGDIAEGYSVSREKKESFPLTVTSAQKNPTAFYLCASLQPGRSEAFFGQGTRLTVV.

This clonotype was detected only a few times. This chain links TRBV19 with TRBJ1-2, with 11 bases fitting TRBD1. CDR1 LNHDA and CDR2 SQIVND come from the germline V gene (reference sequence). The CDR3 runs to 18 residues. With 3 bases clipped from V and 3 bases from J, the junction kept 12 bases outside the gene matches. The CDR3 DNA reads as TGTGCCAGTAGTATGGCGGTTTGGACAGGGGGCGCGGACTATGGCTACACCTTC. Protein: CASSMAVWTGGADYGYTF.